One and the same sample provided the 20 T cell receptor beta chains below, sequenced in a study of blood T cell repertoires in COVID-19. Method: immunoSEQ multiplex PCR; TCRdb's copy keeps in-frame clones and lacks some. The table includes about 49,000 clones, 70% to 90% detected once. Input material: peripheral blood. These receptors were obtained from a man older than 75 with acute or convalescent COVID-19.

This CDR3 is CASSWTENTEAFF. The CDR3 nucleotides read TGTGCCAGCAGTTGGACAGAAAACACTGAAGCTTTCTTT. J is TRBJ1-1 and V is TRBV6-5; weak D call: TRBD1 (6 bases). The CDR3 runs 13 residues. Trimming left V 4 bases short and J 2 bases short, with 8 bases between. The V gene's germline CDR1 is MNHEY and CDR2 SVGAGI.

V and J are TRBV5-1 and TRBJ1-1; possible D gene TRBD1, 6 bases. The CDR3 totals 14 residues. V shed 2 bases and J shed 4 bases, with 12 bases lying between them. Germline V gene sequence: CDR1 SGHRS, CDR2 YFSETQ. As DNA, the CDR3 is TGCGCCAGCAGCTTCCAGGTGGGGGCCACTGAAGCTTTCTTT. Encoded protein: CASSFQVGATEAFF.

V is TRBV4-2 and J is TRBJ2-1; TRBD2 aligns across 13 bases. Per the germline V gene, CDR1 is LGHNA and CDR2 is YNFKEQ. CDR3 length: 18 amino acids. V lost 0 bases, J lost 7 bases, and 9 bases stayed unmatched. CDR3 sequence reads: CASSQDRTSGGAGNEQFF. Written as DNA, the CDR3 is TGTGCCAGCAGCCAAGATCGAACTAGCGGGGGGGCCGGGAATGAGCAGTTCTTC.

This clone has just one count. V and J are TRBV3-1 (or the pseudogene TRBV3-2) and TRBJ2-5, with D possibly being TRBD2 (6 bases). The CDR3 loop spans 15 amino acids. CDR1 and CDR2 (germline): LGHDT, YNNKEL (reference sequence). Between the trimmed V and J ends, which lost 3 bases and 3 bases, there was a span of 14 bases. Here the CDR3 DNA reads TGTGCCAGCAGCCATTGGGGGGAAATGAAAGAGACCCAGTACTTC. This codes for CASSHWGEMKETQYF.

The chain links TRBV7-9 to TRBJ1-2, with D possibly being TRBD1 (6 bases). Germline V CDR1 and CDR2: SEHNR, FQNEAQ (reference sequence). The germline V and J ends were trimmed by 4 bases and 4 bases, with 16 bases remaining between them. This CDR3 comprises 15 residues. For the CDR3, the DNA is TGTGCCAGCAGCTCATCGTGGGGGGGCCCCTATGGCTACACCTTC. This translates into CASSSSWGGPYGYTF.

The V call is TRBV5-1, the J call TRBJ1-3, with a possible D match to TRBD1 (5 bases). In germline, CDR1 is SGHRS, CDR2 YFSETQ. The CDR3 has 16 residues. V was clipped by 4 bases and J by 2 bases, with 16 bases between them. The CDR3 sequence: CASSITSGNAGNTIYF. The CDR3 region has the DNA TGCGCCAGCAGCATAACTTCAGGGAATGCTGGAAACACCATATATTTT.

The gene calls are TRBV7-9 and TRBJ2-3, with D unclear. The CDR3 runs to 14 residues. CDR1 and CDR2 from the germline V gene are SEHNR and FQNEAQ (reference sequence). Trimming took 5 bases from V and 8 from J, leaving 17 bases between them. The CDR3 sequence: CASSPEVDLGTQYF. Written as DNA, the CDR3 is TGTGCCAGCAGCCCCGAGGTTGATCTAGGTACGCAGTATTTT.

The rearrangement uses TRBV27 and TRBJ1-5; 7 bases agree with TRBD1. In germline, CDR1 is MNHEY, CDR2 SMNVEV (reference sequence). The CDR3 sequence is 13 residues long. The V segment lost 6 bases and the J segment 5 bases; nucleotides outside the gene matches: 4. The chain's CDR3 is CASSRTGYQPQHF. The CDR3, as DNA: TGTGCCAGCAGCAGGACAGGTTATCAGCCCCAGCATTTT.

The chain links TRBV11-2 to TRBJ1-5; TRBD1 agrees at 7 bases. V shed 5 bases, J shed 2 bases, and the junction held 12 bases outside the gene matches. This CDR3 comprises 17 residues. The germline CDR1 and CDR2 sequences are SGHAT and FQNNGV. The CDR3: CASSRRTGTDGNQPQHF. CDR3 coding DNA: TGTGCCAGCAGCCGAAGAACCGGGACAGATGGCAATCAGCCCCAGCATTTT.

This clone was observed a handful of times. The chain has TRBV27 and TRBJ2-2, with D hard to call. This CDR3 is built from 14 residues. In germline, CDR1 is MNHEY, CDR2 SMNVEV (reference sequence). V was shortened by 6 bases and J by 4 bases, with 12 bases between the two germline ends. The CDR3 here is CASSFKSPTGELFF. The DNA of the CDR3 is TGTGCCAGCAGCTTTAAGAGCCCCACCGGGGAGCTGTTTTTT.

This chain uses TRBV28 with TRBJ1-5; 7 bases agree with TRBD1. The germline CDR1 and CDR2 sequences are MDHEN and SYDVKM. The CDR3 totals 15 residues. Trimming took 7 bases from V and 3 from J; bases not matched to a gene: 9. The CDR3, as DNA: TGTGCCAGCACCGCCCGGACAGGCATCAATCAGCCCCAGCATTTT. The encoded protein is CASTARTGINQPQHF.

The V call is TRBV29-1, the J call TRBJ2-2; no clear D. Germline V gene sequence: CDR1 SQVTM, CDR2 ANQGSEA. The CDR3 spans 14 residues. Trimming took off 4 bases at V and 0 bases at J, with 9 bases between the two ends. This chain's CDR3 is CSVGSGSNTGELFF. CDR3 DNA: TGCAGCGTTGGGTCAGGATCGAACACCGGGGAGCTGTTTTTT.

The chain combines TRBV6-4 with TRBJ1-6; D call uncertain. The V gene lost 6 bases and the J gene lost 10 bases, with 16 bases spanning the gap. The CDR3 spans 14 residues. Germline CDR1 reads MRHNA; CDR2 reads SNTAGT. This CDR3 reads CASSGSGAGSPLHF. The DNA of the CDR3 is TGTGCCAGCAGCGGTAGTGGAGCGGGGTCACCCCTCCACTTT.

The chain recombines TRBV28 with TRBJ1-2, with 8 bases lining up with TRBD1. V shed 8 bases, J shed 3 bases, and the junction held 5 bases outside the gene matches. The CDR3 extends over 13 amino acids. Germline V gene data show CDR1 as MDHEN and CDR2 as SYDVKM. The CDR3 DNA sequence: TGTGCCAGCGCAGGACAGGGTGACTATGGCTACACCTTC. Its translation: CASAGQGDYGYTF.

The sample holds one count of this clone. The chain uses TRBV30 and TRBJ1-1; weak D call: TRBD1 (5 bases). This CDR3 has 14 amino acids. Trimming pared 6 bases from V and 5 bases from J, leaving 19 bases between. The germline V gene has CDR1 GTSNPN and CDR2 SVGIG (reference sequence). Written as DNA, the CDR3 is TGTGCCTGTTCTCTAGTGGCAGCAGGGACTGAAGCTTTCTTT. Translating gives CACSLVAAGTEAFF.

The CDR3 is CASGTGGGYTF. The CDR3 nucleotides are TGTGCCAGCGGGACAGGGGGTGGCTACACCTTC. The J gene is TRBJ1-2, the V gene TRBV6-5; 11 bases align to TRBD1. CDR3 size: 11 residues. Trimming cost V 8 bases and J 7 bases; bases outside gene matches: 0. Per the germline V gene, CDR1 is MNHEY and CDR2 is SVGAGI.

This sequence joins TRBV7-8 and TRBJ2-3, with 7 nucleotides matching TRBD2. The trim removed 5 bases at V and 7 bases at J, leaving 9 bases unmatched. The CDR3 totals 14 residues. Germline assignment: CDR1 SGHVS and CDR2 FQNEAQ. CDR3 sequence reads: CASSLGGDRNTQYF. The CDR3 DNA reads as TGTGCCAGCAGCCTTGGGGGGGACCGAAATACGCAGTATTTT.

The chain joins TRBV5-1 to TRBJ2-7; D is uncertain. Germline V gene sequence: CDR1 SGHRS, CDR2 YFSETQ. Trimming cost V 0 bases and J 5 bases, with 9 bases left between them. This CDR3 is built from 13 residues. The CDR3 loop reads CASSLDLTNEQYF. In nucleotides, the CDR3 is TGCGCCAGCAGCTTGGATCTAACGAACGAGCAGTACTTC.

The V and J genes are TRBV7-9 and TRBJ2-7; no reliable D call. The CDR3 has 15 amino acids. Trimming shortened V by 1 base and J by 2 bases, and 12 bases separated the two germline ends. Germline V CDR1 and CDR2: SEHNR, FQNEAQ (reference sequence). CDR3 in amino acids: CASSLVGRLAYEQYF. The CDR3 nucleotides read TGTGCCAGCAGCTTAGTAGGCAGGCTGGCCTACGAGCAGTACTTC.

The chain combines TRBV9 with TRBJ2-5; D perhaps matches TRBD2 (6 bases). V lost 4 bases and J 7 bases, leaving 20 bases between the germline ends. The CDR3 has 15 residues. CDR1 and CDR2 from the germline V gene are SGDLS and YYNGEE. CDR3 protein: CASSPRGGETGTQYF. The CDR3 nucleotides are TGTGCCAGCAGCCCGCGGGGCGGGGAGACGGGGACCCAGTACTTC.